Below, 13 T cell receptor beta chains from the same sample are listed, as sequenced in a study of blood T cells in healthy people across ages. A second PCR of 7 to 11 cycles used a sample-barcoded 5' primer and a J-beta primer mix. TCRdb analysed the 5' RACE reads with MiXCR anew, one entry per CDR3 protein. The sample contains approximately 1,100,000 distinct CDR3 sequences, 40% to 50% of which appear only once. The specimen sequenced was blood. Source of these receptors: a woman aged 60-75 years in good health.

The chain couples TRBV7-2 to TRBJ2-3, with 10 positions matching TRBD2. The germline gives CDR1 SGHTA, CDR2 FQGNSA. The length of the CDR3 is 16 residues. The V and J ends lost 5 bases and 3 bases, in that order; junction bases with no gene match: 8. CDR3: CASSRKAGGLTDTQYF. In DNA form, the CDR3 reads TGTGCCAGCAGCCGAAAAGCGGGAGGGCTGACAGATACGCAGTATTTT.

In its sample, this clonotype was seen a few times. V usage is TRBV28 and J usage is TRBJ2-5; TRBD1 is a possible D gene (6 bases). Germline V gene sequence: CDR1 MDHEN, CDR2 SYDVKM. V was trimmed by 6 bases and J by 4 bases, leaving 21 bases between them. The CDR3 consists of 16 residues. The CDR3 bases are TGTGCCAGCAGCCGGCCGGGACAAGTCTCCTCAGAGACCCAGTACTTC. Translation gives CASSRPGQVSSETQYF.

The genes are TRBV20-1 and TRBJ2-1, with TRBD2 matching 12 bases. V was pared by 6 bases and J by 6 bases, with 9 bases of the junction left unmatched. The CDR3 is made up of 15 amino acids. Germline CDR1 and CDR2: DFQATT and SNEGSKA (reference sequence). DNA of the CDR3: TGCAGTGCCCTAATTCGACTAGCGGGAGCCAATGAGCAGTTCTTC. Amino acids: CSALIRLAGANEQFF.

This clonotype was found once. The rearrangement links TRBV29-1 to TRBJ2-1; D is undetermined. Per germline, CDR1 SQVTM and CDR2 ANQGSEA. This CDR3 has 12 amino acids. The V and J ends lost 5 bases and 9 bases respectively, with 14 bases between them. The CDR3 bases are TGCAGCGTTCGAGTCCATAACAGTGAGCAGTTCTTC. This sequence encodes CSVRVHNSEQFF.

This clonotype has a handful of counts. The rearrangement links TRBV6-2 or TRBV6-3 to TRBJ2-3; D is uncertain. The CDR3 has 13 residues. Trimming left V 4 bases short and J 4 bases short, with 9 bases between. CDR1 and CDR2 from the germline V gene are MNHEY and SVGEGT. The CDR3 DNA reads as TGTGCCAGCAGTTTTGGGTTTGCAGATACGCAGTATTTT. This codes for CASSFGFADTQYF.

The gene calls are TRBV30 and TRBJ2-3; D call uncertain. V lost 3 bases and J 2 bases, leaving 9 bases between the germline ends. Per germline, CDR1 GTSNPN and CDR2 SVGIG (reference sequence). The CDR3 is made up of 13 amino acids. The CDR3 reads CAWSPTYTDTQYF. The CDR3 DNA reads TGTGCCTGGAGCCCAACTTACACAGATACGCAGTATTTT.

The V call is TRBV10-3, the J call TRBJ2-3, with 10 nucleotides matching TRBD1. V gave up 0 bases and J gave up 6 bases; unmatched junction bases: 6. The CDR3 is 16 residues long. CDR1 is ENHRY and CDR2 is SYGVKD in the germline V gene. The CDR3 loop is CAISESRDRGLDTQYF. In DNA form, the CDR3 reads TGTGCCATCAGTGAGTCCCGGGACAGGGGCCTTGATACGCAGTATTTT.

This clonotype was observed a few times. V usage is TRBV29-1 and J usage is TRBJ2-4; D gene unclear. From germline, CDR1 is SQVTM and CDR2 ANQGSEA. V dropped 4 bases and J dropped 2 bases, with 6 bases sitting between them. The CDR3 sequence is 12 residues long. The CDR3 nucleotides are TGCAGCGTTGTTAGTACCAAAAACATTCAGTACTTC. This sequence encodes CSVVSTKNIQYF.

This clonotype was counted only a few times. V gene TRBV20-1 combines with J gene TRBJ2-7; a weak D match, TRBD2 (7 bases). Germline CDR1 reads DFQATT; CDR2 reads SNEGSKA (reference sequence). With 3 bases removed from V and 4 bases from J, the gap between germline ends came to 10 bases. The CDR3 is 12 amino acids. The CDR3 region is CSARRGRYEQYF. CDR3 nucleotide sequence: TGCAGTGCTAGGCGGGGGCGGTACGAGCAGTACTTC.

J is TRBJ2-5 and V is TRBV14; D possibly corresponds to TRBD1 (6 bases). The DNA end favors TRBJ2-7, so the J call may be wrong. This CDR3 is built from 15 residues. The germline V gene has CDR1 SGHDN and CDR2 FVKESK. The CDR3 coding sequence is TGTGCCAGCAGCCAGGGGAGACAGGTCTCGGGCGAGCAGTACTTC. Encoded protein: CASSQGRQVSGEQYF.

V is TRBV27 and J is TRBJ2-5; no clear D gene. Germline lookup yields CDR1 MNHEY and CDR2 SMNVEV (reference sequence). V was trimmed by 4 bases and J by 11 bases, leaving 20 bases between them. CDR3 length: 14 amino acids. The CDR3 region has the DNA TGTGCCAGCAGTTCCAACCCGCCCTACAATGAGCAGTACTTC. It encodes CASSSNPPYNEQYF.

The chain has TRBV20-1 and TRBJ2-3; TRBD2 aligns across 10 bases. CDR1 is DFQATT and CDR2 is SNEGSKA in the germline V gene (reference sequence). Unmatched junction bases numbered 8, after V lost 1 base and J lost 1 base. The CDR3 contains 17 residues. CDR3 coding DNA: TGCAGTGCTAGAGCGGTGAGAGGGACTAGCGGCACAGATACGCAGTATTTT. Protein: CSARAVRGTSGTDTQYF.

The chain recombines TRBV18 with TRBJ2-3; D not certain. Trimming removed 1 base from V and 6 bases from J, with 8 bases in between. The CDR3 extends over 13 amino acids. CDR1 and CDR2 from the germline V gene are KGHSH and LQKENI. The CDR3 reads CASSPLGRDTQYF. Here the CDR3 DNA reads TGTGCCAGCTCACCACTTGGGCGGGATACGCAGTATTTT.